Below are 15 T cell receptor beta chains sequenced from a single sample in a study of blood T cell repertoires in COVID-19. TCRdb's table, derived via immunoSEQ multiplex PCR, lists solely in-frame clones and lacks some. The sample has 300,000 to 400,000 clones, 88% seen once. The sample taken for sequencing was PBMCs or T cells enriched from blood (not recorded which). These receptors were taken from a young woman who had recovered from COVID-19.

The chain combines TRBV29-1 with TRBJ2-1, with D tentatively TRBD1 (8 bases). CDR1 and CDR2 (germline): SQVTM, ANQGSEA. Trimming removed 4 bases at V and 4 bases at J, with 17 bases between. The CDR3 length is 15 residues. The CDR3 reads CSVGGGDRPYNEQFF. The DNA for the CDR3 is TGCAGCGTTGGGGGAGGGGACAGGCCTTACAATGAGCAGTTCTTC.

The CDR3 DNA sequence: TGTGCCAGCAGCCCTTTCCCCGGTGCCTATGGCTACACCTTC. Its translation is CASSPFPGAYGYTF. The chain employs TRBV7-2 and TRBJ1-2, with D hard to call. Trimming left V 5 bases short and J 4 bases short, with 14 bases between. CDR3 length equals 14 residues. The germline V gene has CDR1 SGHTA and CDR2 FQGNSA.

J is TRBJ2-7 and V is TRBV19; 11 bases map to TRBD1. Looked up from germline, CDR1 is LNHDA and CDR2 is SQIVND (reference sequence). Unmatched junction bases numbered 7, after V lost 2 bases and J lost 4 bases. The CDR3 consists of 16 residues. The CDR3 sequence: CASSISGQGAQYEQYF. The CDR3 coding sequence is TGTGCCAGTAGTATATCAGGACAGGGGGCGCAATACGAGCAGTACTTC.

V gene TRBV25-1 combines with J gene TRBJ2-3, with D possibly matching TRBD2 (6 bases). The CDR3 has 12 amino acids. Germline assignment: CDR1 MGHDK and CDR2 SYGVNS. V was pared by 5 bases and J by 4 bases, with 7 bases between. This CDR3 reads CASSWGADTQYF. The CDR3 bases are TGTGCCAGCAGTTGGGGGGCAGATACGCAGTATTTT.

The CDR3 is CASSISGDQPQHF. For the CDR3, the DNA is TGTGCCAGCAGCATTTCAGGGGATCAGCCCCAGCATTTT. The chain is built from TRBV7-6 and TRBJ1-5; weak D call: TRBD1 (6 bases). The germline V gene encodes CDR1 SGHVS and CDR2 FNYEAQ. This CDR3 has 13 amino acids. Trimming shortened V by 5 bases and J by 5 bases, and 10 bases separated the two germline ends.

The V and J genes are TRBV27 and TRBJ2-2; D gene uncertain. V was cut by 3 bases and J by 3 bases, with 8 bases left in between. Germline V gene lookup returns CDR1 MNHEY and CDR2 SMNVEV (reference sequence). CDR3 length equals 14 residues. The DNA of the CDR3 is TGTGCCAGCAGTTTGCGCAGGCACACCGGGGAGCTGTTTTTT. Translated: CASSLRRHTGELFF.

This clone has just one count. The rearrangement joins TRBV6-2 or TRBV6-3 to TRBJ1-2, with unresolved D. The CDR3 is 15 amino acids. Per the germline V gene, CDR1 is MNHEY and CDR2 is SVGEGT. V lost 1 base and J lost 4, with 13 bases in between. In DNA, the CDR3 is TGTGCCAGCAGTTACTTCGCACAGACACCCTATGGCTACACCTTC. It codes for CASSYFAQTPYGYTF.

V and J are TRBV12-5 and TRBJ1-1, with D unclear. Looked up from germline, CDR1 is LGHNT and CDR2 is FRNRAP. V lost 2 bases and J lost 7, with 8 bases in between. This CDR3 spans 12 amino acids. The chain's CDR3 is CASGLSTLEAFF. CDR3 DNA: TGTGCTAGTGGTTTGTCTACCCTTGAAGCTTTCTTT.

This rearrangement joins TRBV9 to TRBJ1-5; no reliable D call. Germline CDR1 reads SGDLS; CDR2 reads YYNGEE. This CDR3 is 14 amino acids long. Trimming took off 4 bases at V and 1 base at J, with 9 bases between the two ends. DNA of the CDR3: TGTGCCAGCAGCTGGGGAGAGAGCAATCAGCCCCAGCATTTT. Its protein product is CASSWGESNQPQHF.

V is TRBV6-5 and J is TRBJ1-1, with TRBD1 as a possible D gene (6 bases). Trimming took off 5 bases at V and 4 bases at J, with 17 bases between the two ends. Per the germline V gene, CDR1 is MNHEY and CDR2 is SVGAGI. The length of the CDR3 is 15 residues. The CDR3 sequence: CASSILGEGGTEAFF. The CDR3 nucleotides are TGTGCCAGCAGTATACTGGGGGAGGGGGGCACTGAAGCTTTCTTT.

The rearrangement links TRBV30 to TRBJ1-5; D is ambiguous. Deletions cut 8 bases from V and 0 bases from J, with 11 bases between. CDR1 is GTSNPN, CDR2 SVGIG, per germline (reference sequence). This CDR3 is built from 13 residues. CDR3 sequence reads: CAASVSSNQPQHF. CDR3 bases: TGTGCCGCGTCGGTTAGTAGCAATCAGCCCCAGCATTTT.

V usage is TRBV6-5 and J usage is TRBJ1-4, with D possibly TRBD1 on 6 matching bases. V lost 6 bases and J 10 bases, leaving 21 bases between the germline ends. Germline V gives CDR1 MNHEY, CDR2 SVGAGI. This CDR3 has 15 residues. CDR3 DNA: TGTGCCAGCAGACCTGGGACCCCAGTAGGGGGAAAACTGTTTTTT. Translated: CASRPGTPVGGKLFF.

This clone was seen more than once but under ten times. The V call is TRBV9, the J call TRBJ1-6; D remains unclear. Trimming removed 4 bases from V and 6 bases from J, with 20 bases in between. The germline CDR1 and CDR2 sequences are SGDLS and YYNGEE. CDR3 size: 17 residues. The CDR3 region is CASSLGEEGRGNSPLHF. Here the CDR3 DNA reads TGTGCCAGCAGCCTCGGAGAGGAGGGTCGCGGTAATTCACCCCTCCACTTT.

V gene TRBV3-1 (or the pseudogene TRBV3-2) combines with J gene TRBJ1-2; tentative D call: TRBD1 (6 bases). CDR3 size: 15 residues. Between the trimmed V and J ends, which lost 3 bases and 4 bases, there was a span of 15 bases. CDR1 is LGHDT, CDR2 YNNKEL, per germline (reference sequence). CDR3 DNA: TGTGCCAGCAGCCACGGAGGCGCAGGGGTCTATGGCTACACCTTC. It encodes CASSHGGAGVYGYTF.

The gene calls are TRBV5-1 and TRBJ2-3, with 7 bases fitting TRBD2. Germline V gene sequence: CDR1 SGHRS, CDR2 YFSETQ. CDR3 length equals 17 residues. V shed 4 bases, J shed 0 bases, and the junction held 11 bases outside the gene matches. Here the CDR3 DNA reads TGCGCCAGCAGCCCGGGAGGTACCGGGCCTAGCACAGATACGCAGTATTTT. This encodes CASSPGGTGPSTDTQYF.